The 16 T cell receptor beta chains below come from one sample, sequenced in a study of a mutant IDH1 vaccine in newly diagnosed glioma. Antigens of these TCRs are unknown. Regarding time point: week 11, during vaccination. Alongside topical imiquimod, each dose of vaccine comprised 300 ug of mutant IDH1 20-mer peptide. This table comes from immunoSEQ multiplex PCR, and its TCRdb copy is limited to in-frame clones, with some not included. The data contain 40,000 or so clones, roughly 89% of them singletons. The sequences come from PBMCs, collected from a glioma patient whose treatment included an IDH1 peptide vaccine. The receptor source for this set is a man in his forties or fifties with glioma.

The chain carries TRBV4-1 and TRBJ1-1; TRBD1 matches 7 bases. CDR1 and CDR2 from the germline V gene are MGHRA and YSYEKL. V lost 4 bases, J lost 3 bases, and 8 bases stayed unmatched. The CDR3 is made up of 15 amino acids. The CDR3: CASSRGGRVDTEAFF. DNA for the CDR3: TGCGCCAGCAGCCGAGGGGGCAGGGTCGACACTGAAGCTTTCTTT.

The genes are TRBV6-1 and TRBJ2-7, with D unresolved. The CDR3 length is 15 residues. Germline CDR1 and CDR2: MNHNS and SASEGT. The V end was cut by 2 bases, the J end by 2 bases, with 13 bases between. CDR3 loop: CASSESWHRPYEQYF. CDR3 coding DNA: TGTGCCAGCAGTGAATCGTGGCATCGTCCCTACGAGCAGTACTTC.

The chain carries TRBV13 and TRBJ2-3; D gene uncertain. The CDR3 has 14 amino acids. Germline CDR1 reads PRHDT; CDR2 reads FYEKMQ (reference sequence). V lost 2 bases and J 2 bases, leaving 8 bases between the germline ends. Here the CDR3 DNA reads TGTGCCAGCAGCTTATCGCTGAACACAGATACGCAGTATTTT. Its protein is CASSLSLNTDTQYF.

The chain employs TRBV6-5 and TRBJ2-7; D is possibly TRBD1 (5 bases). CDR3 length: 13 residues. Germline V gene sequence: CDR1 MNHEY, CDR2 SVGAGI. The V gene lost 5 bases and the J gene lost 1 base, with 9 bases spanning the gap. Here the CDR3 reads CASSMGPSYEQYF. CDR3 sequence (DNA): TGTGCCAGCAGTATGGGGCCTTCCTACGAGCAGTACTTC.

The chain has TRBV2 and TRBJ1-4; 8 bases agree with TRBD1. The CDR3 has 15 amino acids. The germline V gene encodes CDR1 SNHLY and CDR2 FYNNEI. The V and J ends lost 8 bases and 7 bases, in that order; junction bases with no gene match: 12. CDR3 nucleotides: TGTGCCAGCGCGCGACAGGGGAAAGGGGGTGAAAAACTGTTTTTT. This gives the protein CASARQGKGGEKLFF.

This chain links TRBV28 with TRBJ2-5; 8 nucleotides line up with TRBD1. Trimming at V came to 4 bases and at J to 5 bases, leaving 6 bases not matched to a gene. The CDR3 totals 14 residues. Per germline, CDR1 MDHEN and CDR2 SYDVKM. CDR3 in amino acids: CASSSPDRDETQYF. The CDR3 nucleotides read TGTGCCAGCAGTTCCCCGGACAGGGACGAGACCCAGTACTTC.

Here the CDR3 reads CASSAPSGGAGTEAFF. In DNA form, the CDR3 reads TGTGCCAGCTCAGCTCCATCGGGGGGGGCAGGGACTGAAGCTTTCTTT. The J gene is TRBJ1-1, the V gene TRBV18, with a tentative D call TRBD1 (6 bases). The CDR3 has 16 residues. CDR1 is KGHSH, CDR2 LQKENI, per germline. V gave up 5 bases and J gave up 5 bases, with 21 bases separating them.

This sequence joins TRBV21-1 and TRBJ2-2. TRBV21-1 is a pseudogene. The CDR3 totals 14 residues. The CDR3 bases are TGTGCCAGCAGCAAAGAACCACACACCGGGGAGCTGTTTTTT. It yields the protein CASSKEPHTGELFF.

The chain employs TRBV7-6 and TRBJ2-7; 9 bases fit TRBD1. The CDR3 loop spans 16 amino acids. V gave up 2 bases and J gave up 0 bases; unmatched junction bases: 5. Germline assignment: CDR1 SGHVS and CDR2 FNYEAQ. The CDR3 region is CASSLRQGGNSYEQYF. The CDR3 region has the DNA TGTGCCAGCAGCTTACGACAGGGGGGAAACTCCTACGAGCAGTACTTC.

The gene calls are TRBV19 and TRBJ2-6, with 7 bases that match TRBD1. CDR3 length: 15 residues. Unmatched junction bases numbered 4, after V lost 1 base and J lost 7 bases. Germline V gene lookup returns CDR1 LNHDA and CDR2 SQIVND (reference sequence). The CDR3 spells CASSIGDSIANVLTF. Here the CDR3 DNA reads TGTGCCAGTAGTATAGGGGACAGTATAGCCAACGTCCTGACTTTC.

The chain joins TRBV5-1 to TRBJ2-3; D is perhaps TRBD1 or TRBD2 (6 bases each). Germline V gene data show CDR1 as SGHRS and CDR2 as YFSETQ. Trimming shortened V by 5 bases and J by 0 bases, and 13 bases separated the two germline ends. The CDR3 is made up of 15 amino acids. This CDR3 is CASRRRGASTDTQYF. The CDR3 nucleotides are TGCGCCAGCAGGCGGAGGGGGGCTAGCACAGATACGCAGTATTTT.

The chain uses TRBV5-1 and TRBJ1-4; D may be TRBD1 (6 bases). Germline CDR1 is SGHRS and CDR2 is YFSETQ. With 4 bases removed from V and 4 bases from J, the gap between germline ends came to 11 bases. The CDR3 spans 14 residues. The CDR3 here is CASSHGTRNEKLFF. Written as DNA, the CDR3 is TGCGCCAGCAGCCACGGGACACGTAATGAAAAACTGTTTTTT.

The chain employs TRBV5-4 and TRBJ2-2; 7 bases map to TRBD2. J lost 8 bases, V lost 7 bases, and 17 bases had no gene match. Germline V CDR1 and CDR2: SGHNT, YYREEE (reference sequence). The length of the CDR3 is 16 residues. This CDR3 is CASGHRDYQLFGELFF. In nucleotides, the CDR3 is TGTGCCAGCGGACACCGGGACTACCAACTTTTTGGGGAGCTGTTTTTT.

This sequence joins TRBV5-5 and TRBJ1-3; D call uncertain. This CDR3 is 12 amino acids long. V shed 3 bases and J shed 3 bases, with 4 bases lying between them. Germline CDR1 is SGHKS and CDR2 is YYEKEE (reference sequence). CDR3 DNA sequence: TGTGCCAGCAGCTACTATGGAAACACCATATATTTT. As protein: CASSYYGNTIYF.

The genes are TRBV2 and TRBJ2-7; 8 bases are a match to TRBD1. With 7 bases clipped from V and 0 bases from J, the junction kept 2 bases outside the gene matches. The CDR3 has 13 amino acids. The germline CDR1 and CDR2 sequences are SNHLY and FYNNEI. The CDR3 loop is CASNGQGSYEQYF. Here the CDR3 DNA reads TGTGCCAGCAACGGACAGGGCTCCTACGAGCAGTACTTC.

This sequence joins TRBV29-1 and TRBJ2-1, with 8 bases identical to TRBD1. The V gene end was trimmed by 7 bases and the J gene end by 6 bases; junction bases not matched to a gene: 5. CDR1 and CDR2 (germline): SQVTM, ANQGSEA. The CDR3 is 12 residues long. CDR3 in DNA: TGCAGCGCCCGACAGGGGAGCAATGAGCAGTTCTTC. Translated, it gives CSARQGSNEQFF.